The rows below give T cell receptor beta chains drawn from one sample of a study of blood T cell repertoires in COVID-19. Clones were sequenced by immunoSEQ multiplex PCR, and TCRdb holds only the in-frame ones, with some missing. The sample carries about 200,000 clones, over 80% recorded once. Material for sequencing was peripheral blood. The receptors derive from a man between 35 and 55 years old with acute or convalescent COVID-19. CDR3s include the opening cysteine and the closing phenylalanine or tryptophan. Each record gives: J gene, D gene, V gene, clone size, CDR3 DNA, CDR3 protein. D genes are given only for firm matches. A row's size may be missing; if present it is once, few, many or a size class.

j_call: TRBJ1-1
d_call: -
v_call: TRBV7-9
clone_size: -
cdr3_nt: TGTGCCAGCGAGGGGGACGCTGAAGCTTTCTTT
cdr3_aa: CASEGDAEAFF

j_call: TRBJ2-5
d_call: TRBD2
v_call: TRBV5-1
clone_size: -
cdr3_nt: TGCGCCAGCAGCTTGGCCCTAGCGGGAGGTTTAGAGACCCAGTACTTC
cdr3_aa: CASSLALAGGLETQYF

j_call: TRBJ2-1
d_call: TRBD2
v_call: TRBV6-5
clone_size: -
cdr3_nt: TGTGCCAGCAGTATCTCTAGCGGAGCCTACAATGAGCAGTTCTTC
cdr3_aa: CASSISSGAYNEQFF

j_call: TRBJ2-7
d_call: TRBD2
v_call: TRBV6-5
clone_size: -
cdr3_nt: TGTGCCAGCGGGGTTGTGCGGGAGCTTTGCGAGCAGTACTTC
cdr3_aa: CASGVVRELCEQYF

j_call: TRBJ1-2
d_call: -
v_call: TRBV6-2/TRBV6-3
clone_size: few
cdr3_nt: TGTGCCAGCAGTCTCAGGGGTCAAGCTAACTATGGCTACACCTTC
cdr3_aa: CASSLRGQANYGYTF

j_call: TRBJ1-1
d_call: -
v_call: TRBV9
clone_size: -
cdr3_nt: TGTGCCAGCAGCGTAATAATGGGGGCCGGCGCTGAAGCTTTCTTT
cdr3_aa: CASSVIMGAGAEAFF

j_call: TRBJ2-5
d_call: TRBD2
v_call: TRBV7-9
clone_size: -
cdr3_nt: TGTGCCAGCAGCCCGGATTTAGCGGGAGGATTGCAAGAGACCCAGTACTTC
cdr3_aa: CASSPDLAGGLQETQYF

j_call: TRBJ1-2
d_call: TRBD1
v_call: TRBV7-9
clone_size: -
cdr3_nt: TGTGCCAGCAGCTTGGGGACAGGGGGACCCTATGGCTACACCTTC
cdr3_aa: CASSLGTGGPYGYTF

j_call: TRBJ2-2
d_call: TRBD2
v_call: TRBV3-1/TRBV3-2
clone_size: -
cdr3_nt: TGTGCCAGCAGCCAAGATTCCCCCCTACTAGCGGGAGAATTCACCGGGGAGCTGTTTTTT
cdr3_aa: CASSQDSPLLAGEFTGELFF

j_call: TRBJ2-3
d_call: -
v_call: TRBV24-1
clone_size: -
cdr3_nt: TGTGCCACCAGTGACCGGGTAGTCCCGGGGGATACGCAGTATTTT
cdr3_aa: CATSDRVVPGDTQYF

j_call: TRBJ2-3
d_call: TRBD2
v_call: TRBV7-2
clone_size: -
cdr3_nt: TGTGCCAGCAGCCCCGGGCTACTAGCGGGGGGACATACGCAGTATTTT
cdr3_aa: CASSPGLLAGGHTQYF

j_call: TRBJ1-6
d_call: -
v_call: TRBV11-2
clone_size: -
cdr3_nt: TGTGCCAGCAGCTTAGATACCGCGGGGGATTCACCCCTCCACTTT
cdr3_aa: CASSLDTAGDSPLHF

j_call: TRBJ1-4
d_call: -
v_call: TRBV4-2
clone_size: -
cdr3_nt: TGTGCCAGCAGCCAAGAAGCGAGTCATGCAACTAATGAAAAACTGTTTTTT
cdr3_aa: CASSQEASHATNEKLFF

j_call: TRBJ2-6
d_call: -
v_call: TRBV5-1
clone_size: -
cdr3_nt: TGCGCCAGCAGTTCCGTTAGTGGCTCTGGGGCCAACGTCCTGACTTTC
cdr3_aa: CASSSVSGSGANVLTF

j_call: TRBJ2-5
d_call: TRBD2
v_call: TRBV4-2
clone_size: -
cdr3_nt: TGTGCCAGCAGCCTGACTAGCGGGAGAGAAGAGACCCAGTACTTC
cdr3_aa: CASSLTSGREETQYF

j_call: TRBJ1-2
d_call: TRBD1
v_call: TRBV5-1
clone_size: once
cdr3_nt: TGCGCCAGCAGCCTTCCCCTAGCCCAGGGGGCCGCCGGGGGGTATGGCTACACCTTC
cdr3_aa: CASSLPLAQGAAGGYGYTF

j_call: TRBJ1-2
d_call: -
v_call: TRBV29-1
clone_size: -
cdr3_nt: TGCAGCGTTGGTGAAGGGGCCTATGGCTACACCTTC
cdr3_aa: CSVGEGAYGYTF

j_call: TRBJ1-2
d_call: TRBD1
v_call: TRBV6-5
clone_size: -
cdr3_nt: TGTGCCAGCAGCGGAGGGGGCAGGGGCTACACCTTC
cdr3_aa: CASSGGGRGYTF

j_call: TRBJ1-1
d_call: -
v_call: TRBV19
clone_size: -
cdr3_nt: TGTGCCAGTAGTAATATCGGCGGAACTGAAGCTTTCTTT
cdr3_aa: CASSNIGGTEAFF

j_call: TRBJ1-6
d_call: TRBD1
v_call: TRBV3-1/TRBV3-2
clone_size: -
cdr3_nt: TGTGCCAGCAGCCAACAGGGGGACTCACCCCTCCACTTT
cdr3_aa: CASSQQGDSPLHF

j_call: TRBJ2-5
d_call: -
v_call: TRBV1
clone_size: -
cdr3_nt: TGCACCAGCAGCGATATCGAGGGAGAGGAAGAGACCCAGTACTTC
cdr3_aa: CTSSDIEGEEETQYF

j_call: TRBJ1-5
d_call: TRBD1
v_call: TRBV30
clone_size: -
cdr3_nt: TGTGCCTGGGGACAGGGGGCTAATCAGCCCCAGCATTTT
cdr3_aa: CAWGQGANQPQHF

j_call: TRBJ2-1
d_call: TRBD2
v_call: TRBV11-2
clone_size: -
cdr3_nt: TGTGCCAGCAGCTCCTTGGCGGGAGGGGACAATGAGCAGTTCTTC
cdr3_aa: CASSSLAGGDNEQFF

j_call: TRBJ2-3
d_call: -
v_call: TRBV30
clone_size: once
cdr3_nt: TGTGCCTGGAGCCGGGACACGTACACAGATACGCAGTATTTT
cdr3_aa: CAWSRDTYTDTQYF

j_call: TRBJ1-4
d_call: TRBD1
v_call: TRBV7-8
clone_size: few
cdr3_nt: TGTGCCAGCAGCCAGACAGGGGAGAGTGAAAAACTGTTTTTT
cdr3_aa: CASSQTGESEKLFF

j_call: TRBJ1-2
d_call: TRBD1
v_call: TRBV5-1
clone_size: -
cdr3_nt: TGCGCCAGCAGCTTGGATCAGGGGGACGATGGCTACACCTTC
cdr3_aa: CASSLDQGDDGYTF

j_call: TRBJ2-2
d_call: -
v_call: TRBV5-1
clone_size: -
cdr3_nt: TGCGCCAGCAGCTTGGCGGGGAGTGGAGGCACCGGGGAGCTGTTTTTT
cdr3_aa: CASSLAGSGGTGELFF

j_call: TRBJ2-1
d_call: TRBD2
v_call: TRBV4-2
clone_size: -
cdr3_nt: TGTGCCAGCAGCCAAGAACCTAGCGGTGGGAGCTCCTACAATGAGCAGTTCTTC
cdr3_aa: CASSQEPSGGSSYNEQFF

j_call: TRBJ2-1
d_call: TRBD2
v_call: TRBV12-5
clone_size: -
cdr3_nt: TGTGCTAGTGGTTGGGGGGGAGAGCAGTTCTTC
cdr3_aa: CASGWGGEQFF

j_call: TRBJ2-1
d_call: -
v_call: TRBV12-3/TRBV12-4
clone_size: few
cdr3_nt: TGTGCCAGCAGTCACCCACACCCCAATGAGCAGTTCTTC
cdr3_aa: CASSHPHPNEQFF

j_call: TRBJ2-3
d_call: TRBD2
v_call: TRBV10-3
clone_size: -
cdr3_nt: TGTGCCATCAGTGAGGCTAGCGGACTGACAGATACGCAGTATTTT
cdr3_aa: CAISEASGLTDTQYF

j_call: TRBJ2-1
d_call: TRBD2
v_call: TRBV20-1
clone_size: -
cdr3_nt: TGCAGTGCTAGTAGGGACGAGATAGCGGGAGGAACTGAGCAGTTCTTC
cdr3_aa: CSASRDEIAGGTEQFF